The clone carrying this T cell receptor (beta chain) has a count of ten or more. The data derive from a study of response to subunit inactivated influenza vaccine. CDR1 is SGHRS and CDR2 is YFSETQ in the germline V gene. V lost 1 base, J lost 0 bases, and 4 bases stayed unmatched. The length of the CDR3 is 17 residues. MiXCR, run by TCRdb on the RT-PCR reads, gives a single entry per CDR3 protein. The table shows hundreds of thousands of distinct CDR3 sequences, with 12% occurring only once. This TCR came from a man aged 50 to 59 who received an inactivated influenza vaccine. This specimen consisted of PBMCs from blood, obtained on the day of vaccination. The chain uses TRBV5-1 and TRBJ2-1; 10 nucleotides match TRBD2. CDR3 sequence (DNA): TGCGCCAGCAGCTTGCAAAGCGGGAGGGCCTCCTACAATGAGCAGTTCTTC. It codes for CASSLQSGRASYNEQFF.